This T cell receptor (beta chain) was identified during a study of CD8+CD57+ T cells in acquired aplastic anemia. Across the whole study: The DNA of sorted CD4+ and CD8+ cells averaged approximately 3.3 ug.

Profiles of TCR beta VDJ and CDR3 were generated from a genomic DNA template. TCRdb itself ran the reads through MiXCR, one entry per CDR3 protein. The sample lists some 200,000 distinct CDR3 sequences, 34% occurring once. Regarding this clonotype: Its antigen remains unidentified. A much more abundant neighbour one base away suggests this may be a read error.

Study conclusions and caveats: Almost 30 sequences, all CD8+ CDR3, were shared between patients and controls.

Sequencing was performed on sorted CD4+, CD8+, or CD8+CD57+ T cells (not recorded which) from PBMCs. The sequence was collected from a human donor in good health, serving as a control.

The CDR3 region is CSGTKGYKQFF. The CDR3 bases are TGCAGCGGCACAAAAGGCTACAAGCAGTTCTTC. The genes are TRBV29-1 and TRBJ2-1; D is ambiguous. V lost 7 bases and J lost 11, with 15 bases in between. This CDR3 has 11 residues. From germline, CDR1 is SQVTM and CDR2 ANQGSEA.